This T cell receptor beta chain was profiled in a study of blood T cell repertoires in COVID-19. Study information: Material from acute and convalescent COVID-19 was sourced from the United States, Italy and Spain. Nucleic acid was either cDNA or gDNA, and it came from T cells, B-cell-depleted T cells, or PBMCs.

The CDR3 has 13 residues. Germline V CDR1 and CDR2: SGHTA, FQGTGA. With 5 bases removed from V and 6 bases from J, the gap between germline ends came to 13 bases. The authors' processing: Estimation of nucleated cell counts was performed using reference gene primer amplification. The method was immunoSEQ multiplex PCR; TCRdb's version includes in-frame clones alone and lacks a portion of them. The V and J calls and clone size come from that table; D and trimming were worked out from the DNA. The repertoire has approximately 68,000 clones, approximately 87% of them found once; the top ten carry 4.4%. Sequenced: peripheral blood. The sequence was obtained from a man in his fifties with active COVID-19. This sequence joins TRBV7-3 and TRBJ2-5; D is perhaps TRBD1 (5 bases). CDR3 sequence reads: CASSPRGQKTQYF. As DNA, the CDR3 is TGTGCCAGCAGCCCTAGGGGTCAGAAGACCCAGTACTTC.